A selection of T cell receptor beta chains follows, all from one sample in a study of T-cell memory formation after mild COVID-19. A single record per CDR3 protein comes from TCRdb applying MiXCR to the 5' RACE reads. This sample has approximately 210,000 distinct CDR3 sequences, with 27% found just once. The sample consisted of PBMCs or a T cell subset sorted from them (not recorded which). The receptors originated from an adult woman who had mild COVID-19 (a few samples of this study predate the infection). Cell type and time point are not known. The CDR3 runs from the conserved cysteine through the conserved F or W. A D gene is named only where the DNA matches it firmly. Where a row states a size, it is once, few, many or the class of an expanded clone; other rows omit it.

>TRBJ2-3|.|15|TRBV7-8|.
TGTGCCAGCAGCCCTGGCCGGTGGAGAACAGATACGCAGTATTTT
CASSPGRWRTDTQYF
>TRBJ2-1|few|15|TRBV15|TRBD2
TGTGCCACCAGCTGGGGACTAGCGGGAACGAATGAGCAGTTCTTC
CATSWGLAGTNEQFF
>TRBJ2-5|few|16|TRBV15|.
TGTGCCACCAGCAGAGATCTAGGCAAAGGGGAAGAGACCCAGTACTTC
CATSRDLGKGEETQYF
>TRBJ1-2|once|15|TRBV9|TRBD1
TGTGCCAGCAGCGTAGGGACAGGTTTATCTTATGGCTACACCTTC
CASSVGTGLSYGYTF
>TRBJ2-7|.|14|TRBV25-1|TRBD1
TGTGCCAGCAAAGGGGGCGTCCATACCTACGAGCAGTACTTC
CASKGGVHTYEQYF
>TRBJ2-7|few|12|TRBV6-1|.
TGTGCCAGCACCGAAACAGCGTTTGAGCAGTACTTC
CASTETAFEQYF
>TRBJ1-2|.|13|TRBV15|TRBD1
TGTGCCACCAGCAGAGAGCAGGGGGAGGGCTACACCTTC
CATSREQGEGYTF
>TRBJ2-2|few|15|TRBV20-1|.
TGCAGTGCTAGAGATCAGATGTCCCAGGGCGGGGAGCTGTTTTTT
CSARDQMSQGGELFF
>TRBJ2-3|.|17|TRBV7-2|TRBD2
TGTGCCAGCAGACCAGCAGGACTAGCGGGAGCCCCAGATACGCAGTATTTT
CASRPAGLAGAPDTQYF
>TRBJ2-1|few|15|TRBV6-2/TRBV6-3|.
TGTGCCAGCAGTTATACTCGTAGCTCCTACAATGAGCAGTTCTTC
CASSYTRSSYNEQFF
>TRBJ2-7|.|14|TRBV29-1|TRBD1
TGCAGCGTAGCGACAGGGGACGGCTCCTACGAGCAGTACTTC
CSVATGDGSYEQYF
>TRBJ2-7|.|15|TRBV9|TRBD2
TGTGCCAGCAGCGTAGAGGCGGGAGCTACCTACGAGCAGTACTTC
CASSVEAGATYEQYF
>TRBJ2-3|.|13|TRBV7-9|TRBD2
TGTGCCCCCAGCGGGGTACACACAGATACGCAGTATTTT
CAPSGVHTDTQYF
>TRBJ2-5|few|14|TRBV7-6|.
TGTGCCAGCAGCGGTCGTGCCCGGGGGGAGACCCAGTACTTC
CASSGRARGETQYF
>TRBJ1-1|few|17|TRBV6-2/TRBV6-3|.
TGTGCCAGCAGCCCTGTTCCCAACACCTTTTCGGGCACTGAAGCTTTCTTT
CASSPVPNTFSGTEAFF
>TRBJ2-7|few|16|TRBV5-6|TRBD1
TGTGCCAGCAGCTTGGGGACAGGGCTAGCCTCCTACGAGCAGTACTTC
CASSLGTGLASYEQYF
>TRBJ2-7|few|15|TRBV12-3/TRBV12-4|TRBD1
TGTGCCAGCAGATGGTCCGGGACAGGGGTCTACGAGCAGTACTTC
CASRWSGTGVYEQYF